The clone carrying this TCR beta chain was counted only a few times. The assay was immunoSEQ multiplex PCR, and TCRdb's table has in-frame clones only and misses some. The sample lists 300,000 or so clones, roughly 88% occurring once. Trimming cost V 2 bases and J 0 bases; bases outside gene matches: 1. The CDR3 spans 15 residues. Germline V gene sequence: CDR1 SGHRS, CDR2 YFSETQ. Followed longitudinally, the Seattle patients had been enrolled during active infection. These data come from a study of blood T cell repertoires in COVID-19. Study as a whole: Italy, Spain and the United States were the sources of the convalescent and acute COVID-19 samples. The cDNA or gDNA used as material had been derived from T cells, B-cell-depleted T cells, or PBMCs.

Sequenced: peripheral blood. V usage is TRBV5-1 and J usage is TRBJ2-7, with 11 bases fitting TRBD2. The TCR was taken from a woman in her thirties with COVID-19, enrolled during active disease. The CDR3 region is CASSFGTSGSYEQYF. The CDR3 nucleotides are TGCGCCAGCAGCTTCGGGACTAGCGGCTCCTACGAGCAGTACTTC.